This TCR beta chain appears in the sequencing data of a study of human T cells and chemical hapten exposure. CDR1 and CDR2 from the germline V gene are SGHTA and FQGTGA. Between the trimmed V and J ends, which lost 0 bases and 5 bases, there was a span of 10 bases. The CDR3 has 14 amino acids. Per the original data handling: Samples ranged from 23,224 to 690,600 TCRs, with a median of approximately 90,000. Via MiXCR, TCRdb re-called the RACE reads, giving one row per CDR3 protein. It is TCRdb's table, rather than the study itself, that gives the V and J calls and clone size. The sample has more than 85,000 distinct CDR3 sequences, about a tenth seen once; the top ten hold approximately 3%. Specified time point: patch test 2, 6 weeks after DPC sensitization. The sample's treatment: therapeutic diphenylcyclopropenone sensitization with weekly scalp DPC.

The V call is TRBV7-3, the J call TRBJ2-5; D is undetermined. The sequenced sample was whole blood, obtained in connection with sensitization to the hapten diphenylcyclopropenone (DPC). This clonotype was sampled from a woman in her forties with alopecia areata. Some clones in this sample may be carry-over from other donors' samples. DNA for the CDR3: TGTGCCAGCAGCTTAACAACCAATTGGGAGACCCAGTACTTC. It specifies CASSLTTNWETQYF.